The 13 T cell receptor beta chains below come from one sample, sequenced in a study of cytomegalovirus exposure and HLA in healthy donors. PCR amplification relied on 60 Vbeta primers (plus 13 Jbeta primers). Repertoires were generated with immunoSEQ multiplex PCR, while TCRdb's copy carries only in-frame clones and drops some. The sample yields about 160,000 clones, under 80% seen once. Sequencing input: PBMCs. These receptor sequences come from a woman aged 25 to 45 in good health and CMV-seronegative.

The gene calls are TRBV18 and TRBJ1-1; D is perhaps TRBD1 (5 bases). Per the germline V gene, CDR1 is KGHSH and CDR2 is LQKENI. The CDR3 totals 15 residues. Trimming left V 3 bases short and J 5 bases short, with 16 bases between. The CDR3: CASSPTGGYETEAFF. In nucleotides, the CDR3 is TGTGCCAGCTCACCCACGGGGGGGTACGAGACTGAAGCTTTCTTT.

The chain is built from TRBV28 and TRBJ1-2; D possibly corresponds to TRBD1 (6 bases). V lost 2 bases to trimming and J lost 3 bases, with 7 bases between them. Germline V CDR1 and CDR2: MDHEN, SYDVKM. The CDR3 spans 13 residues. The CDR3 region has the DNA TGTGCCAGCAGTTTAGGGGGCGACTATGGCTACACCTTC. This gives the protein CASSLGGDYGYTF.

This chain's CDR3 is CASSPPSGGAGNEQFF. CDR3 bases: TGTGCCAGCAGCCCCCCAAGCGGGGGGGCCGGGAATGAGCAGTTCTTC. J is TRBJ2-1 and V is TRBV7-9; 10 bases are a match to TRBD2. The CDR3 contains 16 residues. Germline CDR1 is SEHNR and CDR2 is FQNEAQ (reference sequence). V lost 5 bases to trimming and J lost 7 bases; unmatched junction nucleotides: 11.

The rearrangement links TRBV5-1 to TRBJ2-5, with D tentatively TRBD2 (6 bases). Germline loops: CDR1 SGHRS, CDR2 YFSETQ. The V end lost 0 bases, the J end lost 7 bases, and 13 bases lay between the germline ends. This CDR3 has 14 residues. The CDR3 bases are TGCGCCAGCAGCTTGGCGGAGGGTGGATTGACCCAGTACTTC. Protein sequence: CASSLAEGGLTQYF.

This clone is a singleton in its sample. This sequence joins TRBV7-7 and TRBJ2-5; 13 bases line up with TRBD2. The V gene end was trimmed by 3 bases and the J gene end by 3 bases; junction bases not matched to a gene: 1. This CDR3 comprises 15 residues. Germline CDR1 and CDR2: SSHAT and FNYEAQ (reference sequence). The CDR3 DNA reads as TGTGCCAGCAGCTTGGGACTAGCGGGGAAAGAGACCCAGTACTTC. Its protein is CASSLGLAGKETQYF. Using reference TRBV7-7 and TRBJ2-5 for the parts outside the CDR3, the full variable domain is GAGVSQSPRYKVTKRGQDVTLRCDPISSHATLYWYQQALGQGPEFLTYFNYEAQPDKSGLPSDRFSAERPEGSISTLTIQRTEQRDSAMYRCASSLGLAGKETQYFGPGTRLLVL.

The chain employs TRBV5-4 and TRBJ2-3; 7 nucleotides align to TRBD2. Per germline, CDR1 SGHNT and CDR2 YYREEE (reference sequence). This CDR3 spans 15 amino acids. J gave up 6 bases and V 0 bases, and 7 bases lay outside the gene matches. This chain's CDR3 is CASSLGAGSMDTQYF. The DNA for the CDR3 is TGTGCCAGCAGCTTGGGAGCGGGGTCGATGGATACGCAGTATTTT.

This clone was counted only a few times. The chain carries TRBV28 and TRBJ1-5; D may be TRBD1 (6 bases). Trimming stripped 5 bases from V and 5 bases from J, with 10 bases between. Germline assignment: CDR1 MDHEN and CDR2 SYDVKM. The CDR3 spans 13 residues. CDR3 DNA: TGTGCCAGCAGTGGTTACAGGGATCAGCCCCAGCATTTT. It yields the protein CASSGYRDQPQHF.

The chain recombines TRBV18 with TRBJ1-6; tentatively, D is TRBD1 (6 bases). The length of the CDR3 is 18 residues. V was cut by 5 bases and J by 0 bases, with 17 bases left in between. CDR1 KGHSH and CDR2 LQKENI come from the germline V gene. The CDR3 spells CASSSIRGLNSYNSPLHF. Here the CDR3 DNA reads TGTGCCAGCTCATCAATCAGGGGCTTAAACTCCTATAATTCACCCCTCCACTTT.

V and J are TRBV27 and TRBJ2-7, with TRBD2 as a possible D gene (5 bases). V lost 5 bases and J 5 bases, leaving 7 bases between the germline ends. This CDR3 comprises 11 residues. Germline V gene data show CDR1 as MNHEY and CDR2 as SMNVEV (reference sequence). The CDR3 region has the DNA TGTGCCAGCAGTAGAGGGAACGAGCAGTACTTC. It encodes CASSRGNEQYF.

In this sample, this clone turned up a few times. The J gene is TRBJ1-1, the V gene TRBV7-3; D gene ambiguous. Trimming stripped 6 bases from V and 0 bases from J, with 11 bases between. The CDR3 has 14 residues. Germline CDR1 reads SGHTA; CDR2 reads FQGTGA. The CDR3 coding sequence is TGTGCCAGCAGTTTCCGTGTTCTGAACACTGAAGCTTTCTTT. Its translation: CASSFRVLNTEAFF.

The chain employs TRBV2 and TRBJ2-5, with 10 bases matching TRBD2. In germline, CDR1 is SNHLY, CDR2 FYNNEI. Losses at the gene ends were 8 bases for V and 4 bases for J; bases not matched to a gene: 10. The CDR3 covers 15 residues. The CDR3 bases are TGTGCCAGCCGCTTAACTAGCGGGGAAGGAGAGACCCAGTACTTC. It encodes CASRLTSGEGETQYF.

This chain connects TRBV2 to TRBJ1-4, with D perhaps matching TRBD1 (5 bases). The germline CDR1 and CDR2 sequences are SNHLY and FYNNEI. The V and J ends lost 7 bases and 8 bases respectively, with 23 bases between them. The CDR3 runs to 16 residues. CDR3 sequence (DNA): TGTGCCAGCACCGACCATATAGGGGTTTTGGACGAAAAACTGTTTTTT. Its protein product is CASTDHIGVLDEKLFF.

The J gene is TRBJ2-5, the V gene TRBV5-1; no clear D gene. Trimming removed 0 bases from V and 2 bases from J, with 11 bases in between. CDR1 SGHRS and CDR2 YFSETQ come from the germline V gene. The CDR3 runs to 15 residues. The CDR3 nucleotides are TGCGCCAGCAGCTTGGACCCGAGTGGTCAAGAGACCCAGTACTTC. The encoded protein is CASSLDPSGQETQYF.